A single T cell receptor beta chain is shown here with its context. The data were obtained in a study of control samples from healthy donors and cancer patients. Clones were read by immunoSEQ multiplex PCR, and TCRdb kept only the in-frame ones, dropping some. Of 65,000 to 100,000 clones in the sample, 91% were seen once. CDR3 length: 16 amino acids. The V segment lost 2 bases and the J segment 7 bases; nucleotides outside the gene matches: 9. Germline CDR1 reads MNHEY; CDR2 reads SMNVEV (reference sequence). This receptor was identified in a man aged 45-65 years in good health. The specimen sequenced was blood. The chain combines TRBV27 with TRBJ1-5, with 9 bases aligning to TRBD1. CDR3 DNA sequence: TGTGCCAGCAGTTTAAAGACAGGGGGGATTGGGCAGCCCCAGCATTTT. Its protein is CASSLKTGGIGQPQHF.